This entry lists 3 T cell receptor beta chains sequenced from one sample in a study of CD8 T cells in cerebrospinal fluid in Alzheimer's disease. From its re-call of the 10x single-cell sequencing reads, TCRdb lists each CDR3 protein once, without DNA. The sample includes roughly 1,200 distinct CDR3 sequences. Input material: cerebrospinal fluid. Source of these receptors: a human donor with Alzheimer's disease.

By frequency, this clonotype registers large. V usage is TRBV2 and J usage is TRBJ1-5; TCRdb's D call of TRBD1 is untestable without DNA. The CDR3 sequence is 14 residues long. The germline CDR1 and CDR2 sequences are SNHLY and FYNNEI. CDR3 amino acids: CASRLDRVDQPQHF.

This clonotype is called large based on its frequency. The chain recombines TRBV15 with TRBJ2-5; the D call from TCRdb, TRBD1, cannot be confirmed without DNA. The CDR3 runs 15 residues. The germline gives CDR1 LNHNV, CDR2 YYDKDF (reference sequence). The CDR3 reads CATSRKQGFLQTQYF. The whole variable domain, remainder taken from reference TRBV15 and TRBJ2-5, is DAMVIQNPRYQVTQFGKPVTLSCSQTLNHNVMYWYQQKSSQAPKLLFHYYDKDFNNEADTPDNFQSRRPNTSFCFLDIRSPGLGDTAMYLCATSRKQGFLQTQYFGPGTRLLVL.

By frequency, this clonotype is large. The CDR3 loop reads CASSLTTSGSTGELFF. This chain uses TRBV7-3 with TRBJ2-2; TCRdb names TRBD2, which stays unverified in the absence of DNA. CDR3 length equals 16 residues. Germline V lookup: CDR1 SGHTA, CDR2 FQGTGA.